This TCR beta chain was recovered during a study of CXCR3-negative and CXCR3-positive naive CD8 T cells. Study conclusions and caveats: In CXCR3-positive naive cells, the TRB CDR3s were more hydrophobic than in CXCR3-negative naive cells. Both naive subsets had comparably high diversity; memory CD8+ cells much lower. The study found CXCR3 expression partially decreased after cryopreservation and ran most assays on fresh PBMCs.

Preparation of TRB cDNA libraries relied on 5' RACE carrying UMI labels. One entry per CDR3 protein, without DNA, is what TCRdb gives after re-calling the 5' RACE reads. The sample table includes 50,000 to 65,000 distinct CDR3 sequences. As for this clonotype: What it recognizes is unknown.

The CDR3 contains 13 residues. Germline CDR1 and CDR2: DFQATT and SNEGSKA (reference sequence). The receptor comes from a human donor in good health. Some clones in this sample may be carry-over from other donors' samples. The V call is TRBV20-1, the J call TRBJ2-1; the TCRdb D gene call, TRBD2, has no DNA to confirm it. Sample: naive CXCR3+ CD8+ T cells from blood. Subset noted: CD45RO-CCR7+CD27+CD95- naive CD8+ T cells expressing CXCR3 (TNR3+). The CDR3 sequence is CSAREVGLAGQFF.